This T cell receptor beta chain comes out of a study of CD8 T cells in ankylosing spondylitis. Regarding the study as a whole: As reported, disease-linked clones showed significant enrichment in matched ankylosing spondylitis synovial fluid. A TCR beta motif of 7 to 9 highly homologous variants seemed to mark ankylosing spondylitis blood.

In its sample, this clonotype was seen a few times. The antigen is unknown. CDR3 length: 14 amino acids. Germline CDR1 KGHDR, CDR2 SFDVKD. V gave up 5 bases and J gave up 3 bases, with 13 bases separating them. Quantitative 5'-RACE was performed with molecular barcodes, and it yielded the TCR beta libraries. Using its own MiXCR run on the 5' RACE reads, TCRdb lists one record per CDR3 protein. The table shows just under 550,000 distinct CDR3 sequences, with about 13% occurring only once. The sequencing input was blood, either unsorted or a sorted T cell fraction (not recorded which). The chain uses TRBV24-1 and TRBJ2-7; maybe TRBD1 (6 bases). The source of this sequence is a male donor with ankylosing spondylitis. CDR3 DNA: TGTGCCACCAGTGTCAAGGGGGATGTCTACGAGCAGTACGTC. Its protein is CATSVKGDVYEQYV.